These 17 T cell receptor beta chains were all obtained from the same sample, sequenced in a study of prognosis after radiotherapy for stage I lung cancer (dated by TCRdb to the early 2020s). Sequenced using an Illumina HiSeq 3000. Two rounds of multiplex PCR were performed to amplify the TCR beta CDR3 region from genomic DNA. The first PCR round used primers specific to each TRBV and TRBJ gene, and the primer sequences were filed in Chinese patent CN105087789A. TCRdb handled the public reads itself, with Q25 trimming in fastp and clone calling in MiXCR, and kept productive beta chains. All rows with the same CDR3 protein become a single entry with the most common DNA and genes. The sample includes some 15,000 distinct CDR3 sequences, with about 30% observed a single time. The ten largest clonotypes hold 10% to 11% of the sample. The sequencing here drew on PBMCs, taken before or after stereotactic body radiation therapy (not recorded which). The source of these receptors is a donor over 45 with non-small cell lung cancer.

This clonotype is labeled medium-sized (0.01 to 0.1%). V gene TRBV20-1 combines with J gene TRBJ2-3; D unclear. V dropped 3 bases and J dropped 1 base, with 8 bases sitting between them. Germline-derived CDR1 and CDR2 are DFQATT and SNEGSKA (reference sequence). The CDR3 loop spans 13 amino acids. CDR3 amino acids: CSARGSGTDTQYF. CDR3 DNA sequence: TGCAGTGCTAGGGGGTCCGGCACAGATACGCAGTATTTT.

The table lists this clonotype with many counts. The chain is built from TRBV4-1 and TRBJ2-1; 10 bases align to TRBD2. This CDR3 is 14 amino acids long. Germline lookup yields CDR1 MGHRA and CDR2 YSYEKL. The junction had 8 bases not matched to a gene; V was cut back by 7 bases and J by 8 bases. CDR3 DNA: TGCGCCAGCAAAAAGCGGGAGGGCCAACATGAGCAGTTCTTC. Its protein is CASKKREGQHEQFF.

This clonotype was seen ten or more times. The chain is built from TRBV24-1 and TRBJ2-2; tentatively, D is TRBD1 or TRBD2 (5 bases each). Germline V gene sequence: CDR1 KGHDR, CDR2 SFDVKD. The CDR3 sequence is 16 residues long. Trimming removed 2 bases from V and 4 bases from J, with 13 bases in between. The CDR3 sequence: CATSDSGARVTGELFF. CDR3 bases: TGTGCCACCAGTGATTCCGGGGCGCGGGTCACCGGGGAGCTGTTTTTT.

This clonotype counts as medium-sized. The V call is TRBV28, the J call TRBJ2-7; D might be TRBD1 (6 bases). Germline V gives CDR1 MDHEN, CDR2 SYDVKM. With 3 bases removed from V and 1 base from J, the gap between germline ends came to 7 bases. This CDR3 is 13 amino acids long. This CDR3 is CASSFRGSYEQYF. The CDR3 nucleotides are TGTGCCAGCAGTTTTAGGGGGTCCTACGAGCAGTACTTC.

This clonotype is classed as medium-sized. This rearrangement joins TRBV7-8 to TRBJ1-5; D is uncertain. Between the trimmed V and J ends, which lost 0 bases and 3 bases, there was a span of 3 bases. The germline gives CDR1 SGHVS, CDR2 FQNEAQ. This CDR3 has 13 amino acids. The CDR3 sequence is CASSLAHNQPQHF. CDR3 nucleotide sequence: TGTGCCAGCAGCTTAGCCCACAATCAGCCCCAGCATTTT.

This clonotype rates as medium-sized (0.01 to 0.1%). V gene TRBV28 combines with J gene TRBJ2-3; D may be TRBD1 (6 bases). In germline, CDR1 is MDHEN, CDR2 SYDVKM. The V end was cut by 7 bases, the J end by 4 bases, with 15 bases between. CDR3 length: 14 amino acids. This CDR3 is CASTRGRGADTQYF. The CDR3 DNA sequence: TGTGCCAGCACTAGGGGCAGGGGCGCAGATACGCAGTATTTT.

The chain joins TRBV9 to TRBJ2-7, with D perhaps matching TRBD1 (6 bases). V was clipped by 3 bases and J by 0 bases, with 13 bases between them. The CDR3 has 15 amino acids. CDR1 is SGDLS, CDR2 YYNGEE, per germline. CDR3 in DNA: TGTGCCAGCAGCGCCCCCACAGGGAGCTCCTACGAGCAGTACTTC. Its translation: CASSAPTGSSYEQYF.

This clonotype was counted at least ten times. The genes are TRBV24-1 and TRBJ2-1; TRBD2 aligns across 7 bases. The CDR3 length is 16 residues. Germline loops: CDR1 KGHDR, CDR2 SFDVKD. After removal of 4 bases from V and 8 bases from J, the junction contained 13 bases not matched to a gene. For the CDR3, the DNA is TGTGCCACCAGTGACTATGGCGGGAGAAATCGAGATGAGCAGTTCTTC. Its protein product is CATSDYGGRNRDEQFF.

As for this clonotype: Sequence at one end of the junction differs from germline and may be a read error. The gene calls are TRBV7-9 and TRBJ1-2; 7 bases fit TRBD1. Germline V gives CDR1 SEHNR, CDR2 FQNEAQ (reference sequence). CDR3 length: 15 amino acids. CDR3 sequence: CASSAWDSPIYRYTF. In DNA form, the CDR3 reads TGTGCCAGCAGCGCCTGGGACAGCCCTATCTATCGCTACACCTTC.

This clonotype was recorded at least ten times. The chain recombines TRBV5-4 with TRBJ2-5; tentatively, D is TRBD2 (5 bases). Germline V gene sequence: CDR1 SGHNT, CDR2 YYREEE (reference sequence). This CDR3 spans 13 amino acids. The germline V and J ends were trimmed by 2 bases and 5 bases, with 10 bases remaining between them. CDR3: CASSLSGSETQYF. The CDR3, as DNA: TGTGCCAGCAGCTTATCGGGATCTGAGACCCAGTACTTC.

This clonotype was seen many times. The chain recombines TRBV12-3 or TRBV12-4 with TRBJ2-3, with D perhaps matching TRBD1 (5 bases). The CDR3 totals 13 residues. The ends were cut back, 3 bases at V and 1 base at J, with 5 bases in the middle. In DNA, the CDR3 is TGTGCCAGCAGTTTGGGGCGCACAGATACGCAGTATTTT. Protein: CASSLGRTDTQYF.

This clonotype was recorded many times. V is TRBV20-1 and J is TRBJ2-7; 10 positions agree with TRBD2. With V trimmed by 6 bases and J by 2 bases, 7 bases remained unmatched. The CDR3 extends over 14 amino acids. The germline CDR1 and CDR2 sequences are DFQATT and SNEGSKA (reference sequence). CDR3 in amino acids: CSAKTSGATYEQYF. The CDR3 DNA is TGCAGTGCGAAAACTAGCGGGGCGACCTACGAGCAGTACTTC.

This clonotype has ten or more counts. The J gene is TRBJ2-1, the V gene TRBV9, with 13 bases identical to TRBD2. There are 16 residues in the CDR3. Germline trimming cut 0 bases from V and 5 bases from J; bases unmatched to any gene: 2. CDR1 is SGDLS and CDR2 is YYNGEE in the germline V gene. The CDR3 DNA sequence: TGTGCCAGCAGCGTAGGACTAGCGGGAGGTGACAATGAGCAGTTCTTC. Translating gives CASSVGLAGGDNEQFF. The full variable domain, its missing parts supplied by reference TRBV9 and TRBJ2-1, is DSGVTQTPKHLITATGQRVTLRCSPRSGDLSVYWYQQSLDQGLQFLIQYYNGEERAKGNILERFSAQQFPDLHSELNLSSLELGDSALYFCASSVGLAGGDNEQFFGPGTRLTVL.

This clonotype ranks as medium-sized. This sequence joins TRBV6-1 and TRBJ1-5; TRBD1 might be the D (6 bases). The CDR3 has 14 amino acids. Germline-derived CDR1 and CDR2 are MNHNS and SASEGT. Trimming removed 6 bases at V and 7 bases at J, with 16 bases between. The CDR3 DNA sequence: TGTGCCAGCAGGGAGGGGGGATGGCGCCAGCCCCAGCATTTT. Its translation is CASREGGWRQPQHF.

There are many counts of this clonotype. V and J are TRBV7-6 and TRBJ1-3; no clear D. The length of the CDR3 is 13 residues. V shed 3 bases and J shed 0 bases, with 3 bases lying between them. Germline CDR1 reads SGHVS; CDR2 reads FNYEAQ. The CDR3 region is CASSLGSGNTIYF. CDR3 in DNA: TGTGCCAGCAGCTTGGGCTCTGGAAACACCATATATTTT.

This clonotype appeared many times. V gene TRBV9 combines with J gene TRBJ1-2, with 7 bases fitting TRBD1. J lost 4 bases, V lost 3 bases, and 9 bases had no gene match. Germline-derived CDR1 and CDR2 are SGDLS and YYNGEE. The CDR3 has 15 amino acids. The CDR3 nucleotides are TGTGCCAGCAGCGACGGCCGGGACAGACCCTATGGCTACACCTTC. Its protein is CASSDGRDRPYGYTF.

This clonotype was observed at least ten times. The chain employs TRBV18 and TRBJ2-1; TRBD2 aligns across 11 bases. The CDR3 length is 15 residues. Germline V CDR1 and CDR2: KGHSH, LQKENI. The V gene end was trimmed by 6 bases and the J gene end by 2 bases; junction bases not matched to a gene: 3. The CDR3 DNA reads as TGTGCCAGCTCCTTAGCGGGAGGGCCCTACAATGAGCAGTTCTTC. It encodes CASSLAGGPYNEQFF.